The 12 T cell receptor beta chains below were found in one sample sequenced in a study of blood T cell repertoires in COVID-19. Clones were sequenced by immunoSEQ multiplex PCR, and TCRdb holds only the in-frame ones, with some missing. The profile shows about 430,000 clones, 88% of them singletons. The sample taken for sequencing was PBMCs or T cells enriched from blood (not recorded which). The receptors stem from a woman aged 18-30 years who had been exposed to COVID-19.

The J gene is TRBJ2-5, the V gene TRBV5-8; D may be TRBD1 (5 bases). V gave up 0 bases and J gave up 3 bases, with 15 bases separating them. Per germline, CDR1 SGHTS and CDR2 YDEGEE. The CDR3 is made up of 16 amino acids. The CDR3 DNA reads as TGTGCCAGCAGCTTGGGCTCTTCGACAGTAGAAGAGACCCAGTACTTC. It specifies CASSLGSSTVEETQYF.

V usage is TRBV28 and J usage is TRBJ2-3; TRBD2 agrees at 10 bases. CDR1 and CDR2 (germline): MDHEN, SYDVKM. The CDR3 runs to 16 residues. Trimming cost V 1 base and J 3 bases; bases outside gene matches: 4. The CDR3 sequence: CASSLFGTSDTDTQYF. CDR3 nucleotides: TGTGCCAGCAGTTTATTTGGGACTAGCGATACAGATACGCAGTATTTT.

The CDR3 nucleotides are TGTGCCACCAGCCTCGGACTAGCGGGCATCTCCTACGAGCAGTACTTC. It translates to CATSLGLAGISYEQYF. This chain joins TRBV15 and TRBJ2-7; the match to TRBD2 covers 11 bases. Losses at the gene ends were 5 bases for V and 0 bases for J; bases not matched to a gene: 6. The CDR3 sequence is 16 residues long. Germline V lookup: CDR1 LNHNV, CDR2 YYDKDF (reference sequence). The full variable domain, its missing parts supplied by reference TRBV15 and TRBJ2-7, is DAMVIQNPRYQVTQFGKPVTLSCSQTLNHNVMYWYQQKSSQAPKLLFHYYDKDFNNEADTPDNFQSRRPNTSFCFLDIRSPGLGDTAMYLCATSLGLAGISYEQYFGPGTRLTVT.

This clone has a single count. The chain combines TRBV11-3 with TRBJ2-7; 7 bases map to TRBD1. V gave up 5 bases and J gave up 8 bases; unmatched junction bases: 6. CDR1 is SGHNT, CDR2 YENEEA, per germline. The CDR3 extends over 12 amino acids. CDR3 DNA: TGTGCCAGCAGCGACCGGGACAGCCAGCAGTACTTC. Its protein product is CASSDRDSQQYF.

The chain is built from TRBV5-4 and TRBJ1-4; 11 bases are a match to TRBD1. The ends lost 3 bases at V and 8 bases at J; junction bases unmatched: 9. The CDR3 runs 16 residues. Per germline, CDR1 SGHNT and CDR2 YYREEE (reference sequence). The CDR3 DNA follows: TGTGCCAGCAGCTCGGACAGGGGGCCAGGCAGCGAAAAACTGTTTTTT. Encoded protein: CASSSDRGPGSEKLFF.

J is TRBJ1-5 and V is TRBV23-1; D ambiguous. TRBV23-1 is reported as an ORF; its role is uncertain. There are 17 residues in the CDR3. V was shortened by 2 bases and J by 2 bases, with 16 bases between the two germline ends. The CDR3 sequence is CASSQLYGPEGNQPQHF. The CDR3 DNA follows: TGCGCCAGCAGTCAACTTTATGGCCCAGAAGGCAATCAGCCCCAGCATTTT.

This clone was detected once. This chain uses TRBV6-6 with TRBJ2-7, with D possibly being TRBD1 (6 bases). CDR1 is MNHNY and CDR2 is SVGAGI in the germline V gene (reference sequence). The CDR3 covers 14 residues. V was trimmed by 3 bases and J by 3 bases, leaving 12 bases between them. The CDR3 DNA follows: TGTGCCAGCAGTTATGCGGACAGTTACTACGAGCAGTACTTC. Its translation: CASSYADSYYEQYF.

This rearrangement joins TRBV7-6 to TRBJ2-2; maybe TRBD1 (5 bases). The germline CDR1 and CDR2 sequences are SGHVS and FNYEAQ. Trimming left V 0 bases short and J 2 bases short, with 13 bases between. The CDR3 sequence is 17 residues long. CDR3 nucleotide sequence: TGTGCCAGCAGCTTAGCGGGTTCAGGGCAAAACACCGGGGAGCTGTTTTTT. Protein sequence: CASSLAGSGQNTGELFF. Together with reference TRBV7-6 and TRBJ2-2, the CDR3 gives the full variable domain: GAGVSQSPRYKVTKRGQDVALRCDPISGHVSLYWYRQALGQGPEFLTYFNYEAQQDKSGLPNDRFSAERPEGSISTLTIQRTEQRDSAMYRCASSLAGSGQNTGELFFGEGSRLTVL.

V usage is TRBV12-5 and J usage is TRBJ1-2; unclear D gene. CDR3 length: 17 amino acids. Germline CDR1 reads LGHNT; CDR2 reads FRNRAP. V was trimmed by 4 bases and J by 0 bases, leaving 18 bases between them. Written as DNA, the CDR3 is TGTGCTAGTGGTTCGGAGGGTAGACGCACTTCTAACTATGGCTACACCTTC. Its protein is CASGSEGRRTSNYGYTF.

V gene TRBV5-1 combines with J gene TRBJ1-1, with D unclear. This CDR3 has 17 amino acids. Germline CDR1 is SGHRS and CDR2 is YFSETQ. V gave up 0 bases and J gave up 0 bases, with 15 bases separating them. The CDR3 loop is CASSLDGPRGMNTEAFF. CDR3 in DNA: TGCGCCAGCAGCTTGGATGGGCCCAGAGGGATGAACACTGAAGCTTTCTTT.

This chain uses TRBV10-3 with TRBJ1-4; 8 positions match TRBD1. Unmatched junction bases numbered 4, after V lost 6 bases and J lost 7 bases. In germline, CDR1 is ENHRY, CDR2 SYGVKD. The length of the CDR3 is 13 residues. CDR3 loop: CAIRNRGSEKLFF. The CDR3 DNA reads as TGTGCCATCAGGAACAGGGGGAGTGAAAAACTGTTTTTT.

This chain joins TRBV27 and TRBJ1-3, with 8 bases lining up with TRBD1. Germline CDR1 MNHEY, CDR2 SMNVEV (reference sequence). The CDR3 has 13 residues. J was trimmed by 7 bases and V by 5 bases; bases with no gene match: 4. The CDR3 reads CASSPRGRNTIYF. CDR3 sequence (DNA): TGTGCCAGCAGTCCCAGGGGGCGCAACACCATATATTTT.